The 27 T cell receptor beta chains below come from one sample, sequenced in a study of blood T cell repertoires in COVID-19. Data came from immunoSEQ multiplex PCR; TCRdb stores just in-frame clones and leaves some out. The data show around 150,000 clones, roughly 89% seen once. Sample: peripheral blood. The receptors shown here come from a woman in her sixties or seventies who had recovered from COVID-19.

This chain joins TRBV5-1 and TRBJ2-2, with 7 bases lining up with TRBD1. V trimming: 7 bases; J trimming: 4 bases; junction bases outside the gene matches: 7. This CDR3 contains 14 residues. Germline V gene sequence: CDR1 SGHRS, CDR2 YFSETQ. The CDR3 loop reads CASGGQASTGELFF. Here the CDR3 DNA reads TGCGCCAGCGGAGGACAGGCTAGCACCGGGGAGCTGTTTTTT. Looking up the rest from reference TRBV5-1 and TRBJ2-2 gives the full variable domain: KAGVTQTPRYLIKTRGQQVTLSCSPISGHRSVSWYQQTPGQGLQFLFEYFSETQRNKGNFPGRFSGRQFSNSRSEMNVSTLELGDSALYLCASGGQASTGELFFGEGSRLTVL.

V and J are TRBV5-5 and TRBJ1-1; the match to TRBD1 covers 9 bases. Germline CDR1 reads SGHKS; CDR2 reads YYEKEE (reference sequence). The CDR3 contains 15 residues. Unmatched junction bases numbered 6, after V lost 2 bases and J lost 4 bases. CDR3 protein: CASSFYRGRSTEAFF. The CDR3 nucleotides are TGTGCCAGCAGCTTTTACAGGGGGCGTAGCACTGAAGCTTTCTTT.

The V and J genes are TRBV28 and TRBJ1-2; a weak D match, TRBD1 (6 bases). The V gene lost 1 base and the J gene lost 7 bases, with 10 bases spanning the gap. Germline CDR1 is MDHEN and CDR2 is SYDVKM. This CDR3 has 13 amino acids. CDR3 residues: CASSLLGTSGYTF. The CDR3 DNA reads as TGTGCCAGCAGTTTATTGGGGACATCTGGCTACACCTTC.

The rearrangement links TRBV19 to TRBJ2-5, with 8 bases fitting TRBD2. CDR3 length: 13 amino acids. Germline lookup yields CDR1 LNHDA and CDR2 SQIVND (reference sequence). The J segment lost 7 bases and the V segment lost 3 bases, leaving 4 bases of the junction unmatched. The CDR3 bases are TGTGCCAGTAGTATGTGGGCGGGGGGGACCCAGTACTTC. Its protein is CASSMWAGGTQYF.

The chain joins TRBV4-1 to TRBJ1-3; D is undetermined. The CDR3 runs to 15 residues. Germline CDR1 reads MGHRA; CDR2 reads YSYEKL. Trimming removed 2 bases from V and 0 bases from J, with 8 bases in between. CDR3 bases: TGCGCCAGCAGCCAATTGACATACTCTGGAAACACCATATATTTT. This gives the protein CASSQLTYSGNTIYF.

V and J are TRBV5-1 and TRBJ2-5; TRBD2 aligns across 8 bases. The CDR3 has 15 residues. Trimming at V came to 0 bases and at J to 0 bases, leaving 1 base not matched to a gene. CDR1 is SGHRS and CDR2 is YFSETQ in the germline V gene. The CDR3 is CASSLGAGDQETQYF. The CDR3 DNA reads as TGCGCCAGCAGCTTGGGAGCGGGGGACCAAGAGACCCAGTACTTC.

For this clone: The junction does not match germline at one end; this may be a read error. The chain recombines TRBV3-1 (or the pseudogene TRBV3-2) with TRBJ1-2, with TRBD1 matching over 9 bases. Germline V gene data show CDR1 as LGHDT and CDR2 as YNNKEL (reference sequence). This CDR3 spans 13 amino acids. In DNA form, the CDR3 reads TGTGCCAGCAGCCCGGGACAGGGACTCCCTATCTCCTTC. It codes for CASSPGQGLPISF.

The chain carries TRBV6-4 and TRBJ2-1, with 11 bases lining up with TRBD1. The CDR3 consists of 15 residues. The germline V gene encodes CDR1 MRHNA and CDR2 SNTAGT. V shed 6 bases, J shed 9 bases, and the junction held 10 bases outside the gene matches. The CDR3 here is CASSPGQGARGEQFF. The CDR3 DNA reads TGTGCCAGCAGCCCCGGACAGGGGGCGCGCGGTGAGCAGTTCTTC.

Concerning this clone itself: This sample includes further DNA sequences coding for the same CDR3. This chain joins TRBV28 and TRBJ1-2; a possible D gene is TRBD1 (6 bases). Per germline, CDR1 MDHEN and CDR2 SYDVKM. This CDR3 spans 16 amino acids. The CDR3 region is CASQPLGTRFSYGYTF. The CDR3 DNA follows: TGTGCTAGCCAACCACTCGGGACACGATTTTCCTATGGCTACACCTTC.

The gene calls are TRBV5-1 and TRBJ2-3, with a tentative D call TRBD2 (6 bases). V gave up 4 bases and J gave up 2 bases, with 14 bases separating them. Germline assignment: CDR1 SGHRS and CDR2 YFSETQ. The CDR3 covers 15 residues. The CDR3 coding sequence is TGCGCCAGCAGCCCTAGCGTCGATACCACAGATACGCAGTATTTT. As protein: CASSPSVDTTDTQYF.

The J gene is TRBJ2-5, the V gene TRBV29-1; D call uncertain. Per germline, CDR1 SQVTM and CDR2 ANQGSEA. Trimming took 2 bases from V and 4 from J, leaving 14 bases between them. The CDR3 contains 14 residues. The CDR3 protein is CSVESRGKRETQYF. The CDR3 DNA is TGCAGCGTTGAAAGCAGAGGAAAGCGAGAGACCCAGTACTTC. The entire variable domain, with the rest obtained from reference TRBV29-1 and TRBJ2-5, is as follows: SAVISQKPSRDICQRGTSLTIQCQVDSQVTMMFWYRQQPGQSLTLIATANQGSEATYESGFVIDKFPISRPNLTFSTLTVSNMSPEDSSIYLCSVESRGKRETQYFGPGTRLLVL.

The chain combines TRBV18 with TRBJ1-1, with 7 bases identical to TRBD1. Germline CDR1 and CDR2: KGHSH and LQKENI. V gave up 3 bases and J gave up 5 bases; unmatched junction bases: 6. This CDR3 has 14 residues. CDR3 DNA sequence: TGTGCCAGCTCACCTGTAGGGGGCGATACTGAAGCTTTCTTT. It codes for CASSPVGGDTEAFF.

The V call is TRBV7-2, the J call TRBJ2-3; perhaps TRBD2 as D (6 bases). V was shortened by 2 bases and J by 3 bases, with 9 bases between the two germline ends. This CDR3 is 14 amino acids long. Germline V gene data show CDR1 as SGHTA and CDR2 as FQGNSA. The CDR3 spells CASSLFGSTDTQYF. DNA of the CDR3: TGTGCCAGCAGCTTATTCGGGAGTACAGATACGCAGTATTTT.

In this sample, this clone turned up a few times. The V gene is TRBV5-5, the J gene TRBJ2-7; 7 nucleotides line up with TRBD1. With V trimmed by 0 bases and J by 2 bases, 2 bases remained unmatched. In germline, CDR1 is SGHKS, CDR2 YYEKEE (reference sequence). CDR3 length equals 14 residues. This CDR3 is CASSLEGAAYEQYF. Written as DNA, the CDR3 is TGTGCCAGCAGCTTGGAGGGGGCGGCCTACGAGCAGTACTTC.

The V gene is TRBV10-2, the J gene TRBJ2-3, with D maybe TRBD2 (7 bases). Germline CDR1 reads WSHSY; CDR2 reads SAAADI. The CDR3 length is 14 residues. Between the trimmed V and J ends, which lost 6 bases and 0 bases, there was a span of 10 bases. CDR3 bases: TGCGCCAGCAGGGAGGGGGGGAGCACAGATACGCAGTATTTT. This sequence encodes CASREGGSTDTQYF.

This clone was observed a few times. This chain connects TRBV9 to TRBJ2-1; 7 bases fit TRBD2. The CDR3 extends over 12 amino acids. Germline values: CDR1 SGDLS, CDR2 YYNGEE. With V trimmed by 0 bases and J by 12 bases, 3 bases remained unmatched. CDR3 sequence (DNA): TGTGCCAGCAGCGTAGCTAGCGGAGGGCAGTTCTTC. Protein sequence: CASSVASGGQFF.

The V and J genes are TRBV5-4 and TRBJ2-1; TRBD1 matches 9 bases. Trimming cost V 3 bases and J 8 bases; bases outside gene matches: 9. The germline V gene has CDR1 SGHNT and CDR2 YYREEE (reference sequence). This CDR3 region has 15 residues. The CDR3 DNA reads TGTGCCAGCAGCTCGTCCAGGACAGGGGCGGATGAGCAGTTCTTC. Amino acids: CASSSSRTGADEQFF.

CDR3 DNA: TGTGCCTGCCGGGGCTCCTATAATTCACCCCTCCACTTT. This translates into CACRGSYNSPLHF. This chain links TRBV19 with TRBJ1-6, with D unclear. In germline, CDR1 is LNHDA, CDR2 SQIVND (reference sequence). The CDR3 has 13 residues. The ends were cut back, 11 bases at V and 0 bases at J, with 8 bases in the middle. The entire variable domain, with the rest obtained from reference TRBV19 and TRBJ1-6, is as follows: DGGITQSPKYLFRKEGQNVTLSCEQNLNHDAMYWYRQDPGQGLRLIYYSQIVNDFQKGDIAEGYSVSREKKESFPLTVTSAQKNPTAFYLCACRGSYNSPLHFGNGTRLTVT.

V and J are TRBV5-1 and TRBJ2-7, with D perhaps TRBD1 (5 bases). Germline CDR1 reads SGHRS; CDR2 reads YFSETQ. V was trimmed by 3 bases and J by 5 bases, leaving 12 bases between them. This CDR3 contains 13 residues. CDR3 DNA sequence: TGCGCCAGCAGCTCTCAGGGCGGCCACGAGCAGTACTTC. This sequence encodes CASSSQGGHEQYF.

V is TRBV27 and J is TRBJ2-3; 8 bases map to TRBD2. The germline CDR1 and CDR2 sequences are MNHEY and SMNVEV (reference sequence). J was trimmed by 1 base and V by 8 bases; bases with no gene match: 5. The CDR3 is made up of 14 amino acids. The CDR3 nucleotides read TGTGCCAGCGGATTACTAGCGGGCACAGATACGCAGTATTTT. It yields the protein CASGLLAGTDTQYF.

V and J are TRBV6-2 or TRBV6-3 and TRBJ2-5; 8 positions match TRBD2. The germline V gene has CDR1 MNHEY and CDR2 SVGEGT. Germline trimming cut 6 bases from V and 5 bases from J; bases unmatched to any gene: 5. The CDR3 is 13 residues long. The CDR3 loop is CASSGLARETQYF. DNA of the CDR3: TGTGCCAGCAGCGGACTAGCTCGGGAGACCCAGTACTTC.

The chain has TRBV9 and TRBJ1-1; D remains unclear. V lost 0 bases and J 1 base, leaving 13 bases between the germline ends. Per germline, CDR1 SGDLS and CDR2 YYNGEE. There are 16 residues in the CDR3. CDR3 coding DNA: TGTGCCAGCAGCGTAGCCGGTTACTCCGGGAACACTGAAGCTTTCTTT. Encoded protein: CASSVAGYSGNTEAFF.

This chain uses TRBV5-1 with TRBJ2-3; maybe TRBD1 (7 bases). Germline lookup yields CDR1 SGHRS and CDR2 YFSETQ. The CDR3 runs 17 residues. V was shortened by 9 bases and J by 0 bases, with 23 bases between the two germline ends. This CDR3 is CATTTGTAGTSTDTQYF. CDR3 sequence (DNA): TGCGCCACTACGACCGGGACAGCCGGGACTAGCACAGATACGCAGTATTTT.

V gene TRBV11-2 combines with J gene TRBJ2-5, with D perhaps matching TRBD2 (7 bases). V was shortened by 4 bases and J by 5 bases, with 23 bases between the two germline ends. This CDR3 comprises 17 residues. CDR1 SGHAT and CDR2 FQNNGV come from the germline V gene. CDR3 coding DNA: TGTGCCAGCAGCTCAACCGGGGGGCGGGTGTCATGGGAGACCCAGTACTTC. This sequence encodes CASSSTGGRVSWETQYF.

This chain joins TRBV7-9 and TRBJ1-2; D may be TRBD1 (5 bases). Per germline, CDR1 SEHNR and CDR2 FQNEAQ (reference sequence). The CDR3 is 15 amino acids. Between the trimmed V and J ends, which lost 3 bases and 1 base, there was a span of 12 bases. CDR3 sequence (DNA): TGTGCCAGCAGCTTTGACGTGGGGGGTAACTATGGCTACACCTTC. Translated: CASSFDVGGNYGYTF.

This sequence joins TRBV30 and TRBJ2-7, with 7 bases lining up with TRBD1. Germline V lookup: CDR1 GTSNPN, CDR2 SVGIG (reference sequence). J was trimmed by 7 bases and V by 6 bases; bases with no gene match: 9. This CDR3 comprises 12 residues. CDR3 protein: CACKTGIREQYF. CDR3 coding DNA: TGTGCCTGCAAGACAGGGATTAGGGAGCAGTACTTC.

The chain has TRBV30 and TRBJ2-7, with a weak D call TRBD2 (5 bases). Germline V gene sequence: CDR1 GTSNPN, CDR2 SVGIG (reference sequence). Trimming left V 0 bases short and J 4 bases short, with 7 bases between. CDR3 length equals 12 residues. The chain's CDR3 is CAWSVRGYEQYF. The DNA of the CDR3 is TGTGCCTGGAGTGTACGGGGTTACGAGCAGTACTTC.